A few counts support the clone carrying this T cell receptor (beta chain). Enrollees, about 18 to 95 years old, lived in about two dozen US areas. The CDR3 sequence is 13 residues long. V was shortened by 5 bases and J by 6 bases, with 10 bases between the two germline ends. The germline V gene has CDR1 SGHVS and CDR2 FNYEAQ. Here immunoSEQ multiplex PCR was the method, and the copy in TCRdb shows in-frame clones only, minus some. The table shows a few hundred thousand clones, with roughly 90% occurring only once. The data belong to a study of blood T cell repertoires in COVID-19. On the study more broadly: Spain, Italy and the United States supplied samples that represented acute and convalescent COVID-19.

This TCR was recovered from a woman aged 50 to 60 who had been exposed to COVID-19. The chain combines TRBV7-6 with TRBJ2-2; no definite D call. Specimen: PBMCs or T cells enriched from blood (not recorded which). The CDR3 protein is CASSESVPGELFF. The CDR3 DNA sequence: TGTGCCAGCAGCGAATCGGTCCCCGGGGAGCTGTTTTTT. The full variable domain, rest sourced from reference TRBV7-6 and TRBJ2-2, is GAGVSQSPRYKVTKRGQDVALRCDPISGHVSLYWYRQALGQGPEFLTYFNYEAQQDKSGLPNDRFSAERPEGSISTLTIQRTEQRDSAMYRCASSESVPGELFFGEGSRLTVL.